The 23 T cell receptor beta chains given below trace back to one sample, sequenced in a study of T cells in Graves' hyperthyroidism and ophthalmopathy. Researchers took RNA transcripts and amplified the TCR beta CDR3 regions from them. First-round RT-PCR of the TCR CDR3 relied on the HTBI primer set. In TCRdb, the multiplex PCR reads were re-called with MiXCR into one record per CDR3 protein. This sample yields roughly 380,000 distinct CDR3 sequences, of which about 15% are seen a single time; approximately 11% belongs to the top ten. Sequencing used blood. These receptors were taken from a woman aged 55-70 years with Graves' hyperthyroidism.

This rearrangement joins TRBV11-2 to TRBJ2-3, with TRBD2 as a possible D gene (6 bases). Trimming pared 1 base from V and 5 bases from J, leaving 10 bases between. This CDR3 is 14 amino acids long. Germline CDR1 and CDR2: SGHAT and FQNNGV. The CDR3 DNA sequence: TGTGCCAGCAGCTTAGCGGGAGCGAAAGATACGCAGTATTTT. This encodes CASSLAGAKDTQYF.

This clonotype appeared a few times. The chain couples TRBV6-1 to TRBJ1-6; 7 bases map to TRBD1. V shed 6 bases, J shed 9 bases, and the junction held 11 bases outside the gene matches. The CDR3 extends over 15 amino acids. Germline V gene lookup returns CDR1 MNHNS and CDR2 SASEGT. The CDR3 nucleotides are TGTGCCAGCAGAACGGAGGGGGCGCCGATTTCACCCCTCCACTTT. It encodes CASRTEGAPISPLHF.

The V call is TRBV9, the J call TRBJ2-7; TRBD1 matches 10 bases. This CDR3 comprises 15 residues. CDR1 is SGDLS and CDR2 is YYNGEE in the germline V gene. With V trimmed by 4 bases and J by 3 bases, 7 bases remained unmatched. CDR3 loop: CASSLSRTGGYEQYF. Written as DNA, the CDR3 is TGTGCCAGCAGCCTATCTAGGACAGGGGGCTACGAGCAGTACTTC.

This clonotype was seen a few times. The rearrangement links TRBV10-3 to TRBJ2-3, with TRBD2 identical over 8 bases. This CDR3 region has 15 residues. Germline V gene lookup returns CDR1 ENHRY and CDR2 SYGVKD. The junction had 8 bases not matched to a gene; V was cut back by 5 bases and J by 4 bases. The DNA for the CDR3 is TGTGCCATCAGTCTAGACACCGGGGGGGCAGATACGCAGTATTTT. Translating it yields CAISLDTGGADTQYF.

This clonotype has only a few counts. This chain joins TRBV18 and TRBJ1-2; 9 positions agree with TRBD1. The CDR3 spans 16 residues. The V gene's germline CDR1 is KGHSH and CDR2 LQKENI. Germline trimming cut 0 bases from V and 2 bases from J; bases unmatched to any gene: 4. DNA of the CDR3: TGTGCCAGCTCACCACCGACAGGGGGTAGGAACTATGGCTACACCTTC. Encoded protein: CASSPPTGGRNYGYTF.

This chain uses TRBV6-6 with TRBJ2-5; TRBD2 might be the D (6 bases). Trimming pared 2 bases from V and 1 base from J, leaving 14 bases between. Germline V gene lookup returns CDR1 MNHNY and CDR2 SVGAGI (reference sequence). The CDR3 loop spans 16 amino acids. As DNA, the CDR3 is TGTGCCAGCAGTTACAACGGCGGGATTACCCAAGAGACCCAGTACTTC. Protein product: CASSYNGGITQETQYF.

In its sample, this clonotype was seen many times. The chain uses TRBV6-1 and TRBJ2-1; 15 positions agree with TRBD2. V lost 5 bases, J lost 8 bases, and 7 bases stayed unmatched. This CDR3 region has 16 residues. Germline V gene lookup returns CDR1 MNHNS and CDR2 SASEGT. CDR3 sequence: CASSSWTSGRAYEQFF. In DNA, the CDR3 is TGTGCCAGCAGTTCATGGACTAGCGGGAGGGCTTATGAGCAGTTCTTC.

This clonotype was detected a few times. V usage is TRBV6-1 and J usage is TRBJ2-2, with D unresolved. The CDR3 covers 14 residues. Germline V CDR1 and CDR2: MNHNS, SASEGT. The V end lost 5 bases, the J end lost 4 bases, and 11 bases lay between the germline ends. The CDR3 region has the DNA TGTGCCAGCAGTTATCATACACTCACCGGGGAGCTGTTTTTT. Residues: CASSYHTLTGELFF.

J is TRBJ2-1 and V is TRBV27; 12 nucleotides agree with TRBD2. With V trimmed by 2 bases and J by 3 bases, 11 bases remained unmatched. Per the germline V gene, CDR1 is MNHEY and CDR2 is SMNVEV (reference sequence). The CDR3 spans 19 residues. Written as DNA, the CDR3 is TGTGCCAGCAGTTTACTCCAGTATGGGACTAGCGGGTACTACAATGAGCAGTTCTTC. Its translation is CASSLLQYGTSGYYNEQFF.

This clonotype was detected many times. The chain combines TRBV5-1 with TRBJ1-4, with 9 bases identical to TRBD1. From germline, CDR1 is SGHRS and CDR2 YFSETQ. V gave up 4 bases and J gave up 8 bases; unmatched junction bases: 6. The CDR3 extends over 14 amino acids. CDR3 residues: CASSLQGASEKLFF. In nucleotides, the CDR3 is TGCGCCAGCAGCCTACAGGGGGCGAGCGAAAAACTGTTTTTT.

A few counts support this clonotype. The J gene is TRBJ1-1, the V gene TRBV6-1, with D hard to call. This CDR3 region has 11 residues. Trimming stripped 6 bases from V and 8 bases from J, with 10 bases between. Germline CDR1 is MNHNS and CDR2 is SASEGT. CDR3 amino acids: CASRLGIEAFF. The DNA of the CDR3 is TGTGCCAGCAGACTTGGGATCGAAGCTTTCTTT.

The chain combines TRBV12-3 or TRBV12-4 with TRBJ2-2; D may be TRBD1 or TRBD2 (5 bases each). V lost 3 bases to trimming and J lost 4 bases, with 12 bases between them. The CDR3 length is 15 residues. CDR3: CASSLPRETTGELFF. The CDR3 DNA follows: TGTGCCAGCAGTTTGCCCAGGGAGACCACCGGGGAGCTGTTTTTT.

The chain joins TRBV20-1 to TRBJ2-3; D call uncertain. Trimming took off 6 bases at V and 5 bases at J, with 6 bases between the two ends. This CDR3 is built from 10 residues. In germline, CDR1 is DFQATT, CDR2 SNEGSKA (reference sequence). CDR3 protein: CSATLDTQYF. DNA for the CDR3: TGCAGTGCCACCTTAGATACGCAGTATTTT.

This clonotype was picked up many times. This sequence joins TRBV6-1 and TRBJ2-5; no definite D call. Germline values: CDR1 MNHNS, CDR2 SASEGT. CDR3 length: 12 amino acids. V lost 5 bases, J lost 5 bases, and 9 bases lay in between. The CDR3 DNA reads TGTGCCAGCAGTACTCAGCAGGAGACCCAGTACTTC. Translation: CASSTQQETQYF.

This clonotype appeared many times. Compared with germline, one end of the junction differs, possibly owing to a read error. This chain connects TRBV30 to TRBJ2-1, with 11 bases aligning to TRBD2. Looked up from germline, CDR1 is GTSNPN and CDR2 is SVGIG (reference sequence). CDR3 length: 16 residues. The CDR3 nucleotides are TGTGCCGGGAGACTAGCGGGATCCCGTTTGTACAATGAGCAGTTCTTC. Translating gives CAGRLAGSRLYNEQFF. Variable domain in full (rest from reference TRBV30 and TRBJ2-1): SQTIHQWPATLVQPVGSPLSLECTVEGTSNPNLYWYRQAAGRGLQLLFYSVGIGQISSEVPQNLSASRPQDRQFILSSKKLLLSDSGFYLCAGRLAGSRLYNEQFFGPGTRLTVL.

This clonotype was observed at least ten times. The chain carries TRBV29-1 and TRBJ1-1, with D perhaps TRBD1 (6 bases). V gave up 7 bases and J gave up 4 bases, with 13 bases separating them. CDR1 and CDR2 from the germline V gene are SQVTM and ANQGSEA. This CDR3 has 12 residues. CDR3 in DNA: TGCAGCGCGGGGGCGGACGGCACTGAAGCTTTCTTT. It codes for CSAGADGTEAFF.

This clonotype was recorded a few times. The genes are TRBV10-3 and TRBJ1-2; TRBD1 agrees at 9 bases. CDR3 length equals 14 residues. Losses at the gene ends were 8 bases for V and 7 bases for J; bases not matched to a gene: 11. From germline, CDR1 is ENHRY and CDR2 SYGVKD. CDR3: CAICRDREWCGYTF. CDR3 sequence (DNA): TGTGCCATCTGTCGGGACAGGGAGTGGTGTGGCTACACCTTC.

The J gene is TRBJ1-6, the V gene TRBV28, with 7 bases fitting TRBD1. Looked up from germline, CDR1 is MDHEN and CDR2 is SYDVKM. CDR3 length: 17 residues. Trimming at V came to 0 bases and at J to 5 bases, leaving 7 bases not matched to a gene. CDR3 coding DNA: TGTGCCAGCAGTTTATGGACCGGGACAGCAAATAATTCACCCCTCCACTTT. Amino acid sequence: CASSLWTGTANNSPLHF. The whole variable domain, remainder taken from reference TRBV28 and TRBJ1-6, is DVKVTQSSRYLVKRTGEKVFLECVQDMDHENMFWYRQDPGLGLRLIYFSYDVKMKEKGDIPEGYSVSREKKERFSLILESASTNQTSMYLCASSLWTGTANNSPLHFGNGTRLTVT.

This clonotype was counted ten times or more. The rearrangement links TRBV9 to TRBJ2-5; D is unclear. CDR3 length equals 14 residues. The germline V and J ends were trimmed by 0 bases and 5 bases, with 11 bases remaining between them. Germline CDR1 SGDLS, CDR2 YYNGEE. The CDR3 region is CASSVAALTETQYF. DNA of the CDR3: TGTGCCAGCAGCGTAGCGGCCCTCACGGAGACCCAGTACTTC.

There are many counts of this clonotype. The chain combines TRBV12-3 or TRBV12-4 with TRBJ1-2; weak D call: TRBD1 (6 bases). V gave up 8 bases and J gave up 2 bases, with 9 bases separating them. The CDR3 runs to 12 residues. The DNA for the CDR3 is TGTGCCAGCGGACAGAGAAACTATGGCTACACCTTC. Protein: CASGQRNYGYTF.

This clonotype was seen repeatedly, ten times or more. The chain carries TRBV28 and TRBJ1-5, with a possible D match to TRBD1 (5 bases). The germline V gene encodes CDR1 MDHEN and CDR2 SYDVKM. V was trimmed by 6 bases and J by 10 bases, leaving 28 bases between them. The CDR3 consists of 17 residues. In nucleotides, the CDR3 is TGTGCCAGCAGGCTTCGTGCAACCCGACAGCTTCAATATCCCCAGCATTTT. It is translated as CASRLRATRQLQYPQHF.

The V and J genes are TRBV4-1 and TRBJ1-1, with TRBD1 matching 9 bases. The length of the CDR3 is 17 residues. Trimming at V came to 8 bases and at J to 4 bases, leaving 17 bases not matched to a gene. Germline V CDR1 and CDR2: MGHRA, YSYEKL. The CDR3 DNA reads TGCGCCAGCGGTAATCTACAGGGGGCGCAGGGGGGCACTGAAGCTTTCTTT. Its protein is CASGNLQGAQGGTEAFF.

This clonotype was detected ten times or more. The chain uses TRBV6-1 and TRBJ1-1, with D possibly TRBD1 on 6 matching bases. V dropped 4 bases and J dropped 4 bases, with 16 bases sitting between them. The germline gives CDR1 MNHNS, CDR2 SASEGT. The CDR3 loop spans 15 amino acids. For the CDR3, the DNA is TGTGCCAGCAGTGCAGCAGGGGCGTTACTCACTGAAGCTTTCTTT. It specifies CASSAAGALLTEAFF.